This T cell receptor (beta chain) was retrieved from a study of cytomegalovirus exposure and HLA in healthy donors. Turning to the study itself: Genetic ancestry analysis placed over 75% of the approximately 390 donors that were genotyped in the Caucasian-associated cluster.

Study-level findings and limits: Prior analysis indicated that the majority of TCR beta V segments exhibited productivity approximately 87% or approximately 30% of the time.

Germline V lookup: CDR1 KGHSH, CDR2 LQKENI. This CDR3 is 17 amino acids long. Trimming removed 4 bases from V and 0 bases from J, with 13 bases in between. Comments on this clone: Its antigen is currently unknown.

Use of 60 Vbeta and 13 Jbeta primers characterized the PCR. TCRdb's copy holds only in-frame clones and misses some; the assay was immunoSEQ multiplex PCR. The table lists about 140,000 clones, around 65% of them singletons. Sequencing input: PBMCs. The sequence was collected from a male donor in good health and CMV-seronegative. The J gene is TRBJ1-6, the V gene TRBV18; D is possibly TRBD1 (6 bases). This CDR3 is CASSHDRMSSYNSPLHF. CDR3 nucleotide sequence: TGTGCCAGCTCACACGACAGGATGAGCTCCTATAATTCACCCCTCCACTTT.